These 22 T cell receptor beta chains came from one sample sequenced in a study of cytomegalovirus exposure and HLA in healthy donors. TCRdb's table, derived via immunoSEQ multiplex PCR, lists solely in-frame clones and lacks some. In the table there are around 150,000 clones, around nine tenths of which are singletons. The sequencing input was PBMCs. The receptor source for this set is a woman between 18 and 30 years old in good health and CMV-seropositive.

The chain combines TRBV2 with TRBJ2-2, with 9 bases aligning to TRBD1. V lost 6 bases, J lost 7 bases, and 6 bases stayed unmatched. This CDR3 contains 14 residues. Germline V gives CDR1 SNHLY, CDR2 FYNNEI. CDR3 DNA: TGTGCCAGCAGGGGACAGGGAGAAAGCGGGGAGCTGTTTTTT. Encoded protein: CASRGQGESGELFF.

This rearrangement joins TRBV9 to TRBJ2-2; no definite D call. The V end lost 2 bases, the J end lost 6 bases, and 14 bases lay between the germline ends. This CDR3 has 15 residues. Germline CDR1 and CDR2: SGDLS and YYNGEE. DNA for the CDR3: TGTGCCAGCAGCGTGAGTTATGGTATCCCCGGGGAGCTGTTTTTT. This codes for CASSVSYGIPGELFF. Drawing the rest from reference TRBV9 and TRBJ2-2, the complete variable domain is DSGVTQTPKHLITATGQRVTLRCSPRSGDLSVYWYQQSLDQGLQFLIQYYNGEERAKGNILERFSAQQFPDLHSELNLSSLELGDSALYFCASSVSYGIPGELFFGEGSRLTVL.

V usage is TRBV18 and J usage is TRBJ2-1; 11 bases align to TRBD2. Germline-derived CDR1 and CDR2 are KGHSH and LQKENI. The length of the CDR3 is 17 residues. V dropped 5 bases and J dropped 6; count of bases not matched to a gene: 12. CDR3 in DNA: TGTGCCAGCTCAGCCTCAACTACTAGCGGGAGACCCAATGAGCAGTTCTTC. Translated: CASSASTTSGRPNEQFF.

This chain uses TRBV7-3 with TRBJ2-1; D call uncertain. Per germline, CDR1 SGHTA and CDR2 FQGTGA. The CDR3 totals 11 residues. V lost 5 bases to trimming and J lost 6 bases, with 5 bases between them. The CDR3 bases are TGTGCCAGCAGCCTCAGCAATGAGCAGTTCTTC. The encoded protein is CASSLSNEQFF.

This chain connects TRBV6-6 to TRBJ2-7; D might be TRBD1 (6 bases). The CDR3 is 11 residues long. In germline, CDR1 is MNHNY, CDR2 SVGAGI (reference sequence). With 7 bases removed from V and 3 bases from J, the gap between germline ends came to 7 bases. DNA of the CDR3: TGTGCCAGCAAACAGGGCTACGAGCAGTACTTC. It specifies CASKQGYEQYF.

The chain uses TRBV7-8 and TRBJ1-2; D is perhaps TRBD1 (6 bases). The CDR3 has 14 residues. Germline lookup yields CDR1 SGHVS and CDR2 FQNEAQ. The V gene lost 5 bases and the J gene lost 5 bases, with 15 bases spanning the gap. CDR3 amino acids: CASSERGGLYGYTF. DNA for the CDR3: TGTGCCAGCAGCGAGCGGGGGGGCCTGTATGGCTACACCTTC.

The V and J genes are TRBV7-6 and TRBJ1-1, with unresolved D. Germline CDR1 reads SGHVS; CDR2 reads FNYEAQ. The CDR3 is 15 amino acids. V shed 0 bases and J shed 7 bases, with 15 bases lying between them. CDR3 region: CASSLARGAVGEAFF. The CDR3, as DNA: TGTGCCAGCAGCTTAGCGAGAGGAGCGGTCGGTGAAGCTTTCTTT.

This chain links TRBV29-1 with TRBJ1-1; tentative D call: TRBD1 (5 bases). Per germline, CDR1 SQVTM and CDR2 ANQGSEA. V dropped 7 bases and J dropped 1 base, with 13 bases sitting between them. The CDR3 extends over 13 amino acids. CDR3 loop: CSAAEGENTEAFF. DNA of the CDR3: TGCAGCGCTGCCGAAGGGGAGAACACTGAAGCTTTCTTT.

The chain joins TRBV4-1 to TRBJ2-1; 10 bases match TRBD2. CDR3 length equals 15 residues. Germline V gene sequence: CDR1 MGHRA, CDR2 YSYEKL. J gave up 4 bases and V 2 bases, and 2 bases lay outside the gene matches. The CDR3 loop reads CASSQLAGEYNEQFF. CDR3 sequence (DNA): TGCGCCAGCAGCCAACTAGCGGGGGAATACAATGAGCAGTTCTTC.

A few counts support this clone. The genes are TRBV11-1 and TRBJ1-2; TRBD1 matches 7 bases. The CDR3 has 13 residues. Germline CDR1 SGHAT, CDR2 FQDESV (reference sequence). V gave up 5 bases and J gave up 3 bases; unmatched junction bases: 3. In DNA form, the CDR3 reads TGTGCCAGCAGCCACACAGGGGACTATGGCTACACCTTC. Amino acid sequence: CASSHTGDYGYTF.

V gene TRBV11-2 combines with J gene TRBJ1-2; D is undetermined. CDR3 length: 18 residues. The V gene lost 1 base and the J gene lost 1 base, with 19 bases spanning the gap. CDR1 is SGHAT and CDR2 is FQNNGV in the germline V gene. The DNA of the CDR3 is TGTGCCAGCAGCTTAGTAGCCGGAGGGCCCCTACTTAACTATGGCTACACCTTC. Amino acids: CASSLVAGGPLLNYGYTF.

About this clone: This CDR3 fails to terminate in the conserved phenylalanine or tryptophan, so it likely reflects a read error. The limits of the CDR3 on the DNA are not certain, so only TCRdb's listed CDR3 is given. V usage is TRBV7-3 and J usage is TRBJ2-7; whether TRBD2, the table's D call, matches the DNA was not checked. Germline CDR1 SGHTA, CDR2 FQGTGA. From its first to its last residue, the CDR3 has 13 amino acids. CDR3 loop: CASSSGPGGLFTI.

The chain carries TRBV5-6 and TRBJ1-2, with 7 bases that match TRBD1. The V and J ends lost 4 bases and 4 bases, in that order; junction bases with no gene match: 4. The CDR3 is 13 amino acids. Germline V CDR1 and CDR2: SGHDT, YYEEEE. The CDR3 sequence is CASSLGQIYGYTF. The CDR3 DNA follows: TGTGCCAGCAGCCTGGGACAGATCTATGGCTACACCTTC.

The chain has TRBV10-3 and TRBJ2-4, with TRBD1 identical over 7 bases. The CDR3 length is 14 residues. Germline V gene sequence: CDR1 ENHRY, CDR2 SYGVKD. V dropped 10 bases and J dropped 4; count of bases not matched to a gene: 10. The CDR3 nucleotides are TGTGCCACCGATCCCGGGACAGCTAAAAACATTCAGTACTTC. Translation: CATDPGTAKNIQYF.

V usage is TRBV15 and J usage is TRBJ2-1; TRBD1 matches 7 bases. This CDR3 region has 16 residues. V shed 7 bases and J 1 base; nucleotides not matched to a gene: 10. Per the germline V gene, CDR1 is LNHNV and CDR2 is YYDKDF (reference sequence). As DNA, the CDR3 is TGTGCCACCACCCCGAACCTGGGACAGTCCTACAATGAGCAGTTCTTC. Translating it yields CATTPNLGQSYNEQFF.

V and J are TRBV28 and TRBJ1-1; a possible D gene is TRBD1 (6 bases). The CDR3 extends over 15 amino acids. The V end was cut by 6 bases, the J end by 5 bases, with 19 bases between. Germline V gene sequence: CDR1 MDHEN, CDR2 SYDVKM. CDR3 protein: CASSPRGTGVTEAFF. CDR3 sequence (DNA): TGTGCCAGCAGCCCTAGGGGGACCGGAGTGACTGAAGCTTTCTTT.

The V call is TRBV15, the J call TRBJ1-1; D might be TRBD1 (5 bases). Germline CDR1 and CDR2: LNHNV and YYDKDF (reference sequence). V gave up 4 bases and J gave up 5 bases, with 11 bases separating them. This CDR3 has 13 amino acids. The CDR3 loop reads CATSTTGGTEAFF. In nucleotides, the CDR3 is TGTGCCACCAGCACCACGGGGGGGACTGAAGCTTTCTTT.

The chain joins TRBV5-4 to TRBJ2-2; maybe TRBD1 (6 bases). V dropped 3 bases and J dropped 5 bases, with 17 bases sitting between them. CDR1 is SGHNT, CDR2 YYREEE, per germline (reference sequence). CDR3 size: 16 residues. The CDR3 region has the DNA TGTGCCAGCAGCTGGGGGAAGGACAGTAAAACCGGGGAGCTGTTTTTT. The encoded protein is CASSWGKDSKTGELFF.

The V and J genes are TRBV14 and TRBJ1-4; TRBD1 might be the D (6 bases). Germline CDR1 reads SGHDN; CDR2 reads FVKESK. Trimming stripped 0 bases from V and 6 bases from J, with 20 bases between. The CDR3 length is 18 residues. For the CDR3, the DNA is TGTGCCAGCAGCCAAGAAGGCGGGCACACAGGGCCGGATGAAAAACTGTTTTTT. Its protein product is CASSQEGGHTGPDEKLFF.

This chain connects TRBV18 to TRBJ2-3; 9 nucleotides align to TRBD1. Germline V gives CDR1 KGHSH, CDR2 LQKENI. CDR3 length: 15 amino acids. J lost 3 bases, V lost 2 bases, and 3 bases had no gene match. The CDR3 bases are TGTGCCAGCTCACCAACAGGGGGCCCGACAGATACGCAGTATTTT. Translated, it gives CASSPTGGPTDTQYF.

V usage is TRBV7-9 and J usage is TRBJ2-5; the D is unclear. This CDR3 comprises 12 residues. V shed 3 bases and J shed 5 bases, with 7 bases lying between them. Germline loops: CDR1 SEHNR, CDR2 FQNEAQ (reference sequence). CDR3 in DNA: TGTGCCAGCAGCTTCGTTCTTGAGACCCAGTACTTC. The encoded protein is CASSFVLETQYF.

The genes are TRBV7-6 and TRBJ2-7; D gene uncertain. The germline gives CDR1 SGHVS, CDR2 FNYEAQ. V lost 2 bases and J 5 bases, leaving 7 bases between the germline ends. The CDR3 contains 12 residues. CDR3 nucleotides: TGTGCCAGCAGCTTATCCGAGGACGAGCAGTACTTC. This sequence encodes CASSLSEDEQYF.